A selection of T cell receptor beta chains follows, all from one sample in a study of response to subunit inactivated influenza vaccine. TCRdb recomputed calls from the RT-PCR reads with MiXCR, one row per CDR3 protein. The sample shows about 570,000 distinct CDR3 sequences, around 10% of them seen only once. These data were also filed under a second study, of T cells expressing NK-cell markers.

Here the sequenced sample was PBMCs from blood, taken on the day of vaccination. These receptors all stem from a man aged 45 to 65 who received an inactivated influenza vaccine. The CDR3 runs from the conserved cysteine through the conserved F or W. A D gene is named only where the DNA matches it firmly. Size tells how often a clone was seen (once, few, many) or the class of an expanded clone, and some rows leave it out.

CASSQDSKAGAPLHF TGTGCCAGCAGCCAAGATAGTAAAGCCGGGGCACCCCTCCACTTT few TRBJ1-6 TRBV4-2 -
CASSLRGGATGELFF TGTGCCAGCAGTTTAAGGGGGGGCGCGACCGGGGAGCTGTTTTTT - TRBJ2-2 TRBV12-3/TRBV12-4 -
CASSLEAGGEYEQYF TGCGCCAGCAGCTTGGAGGCGGGAGGAGAGTACGAGCAGTACTTC - TRBJ2-7 TRBV5-1 TRBD2
CASTRTGTSGRAIGSNEQFF TGTGCCAGCACTCGGACCGGGACTAGCGGGAGGGCCATAGGCTCCAATGAGCAGTTCTTC - TRBJ2-1 TRBV27 TRBD2
CASSPGGFGEAFF TGTGCCAGCAGTCCCGGTGGGTTCGGCGAAGCTTTCTTT many TRBJ1-1 TRBV28 -
CASSVVQGARETQYF TGTGCCAGCAGCGTAGTCCAGGGGGCGAGAGAGACCCAGTACTTC - TRBJ2-5 TRBV9 TRBD1
CAIRRGSDTGELFF TGTGCCATCAGACGCGGGAGCGACACCGGGGAGCTGTTTTTT few TRBJ2-2 TRBV10-3 TRBD2
CASSRLAGASDTQYF TGTGCCAGCTCAAGACTAGCGGGGGCGTCAGATACGCAGTATTTT few TRBJ2-3 TRBV18 TRBD2
CASSPYRGSYEQYF TGTGCCAGTAGTCCCTACAGGGGTTCCTACGAGCAGTACTTC few TRBJ2-7 TRBV19 TRBD1
CASSPGPSYSGNTIYF TGTGCCAGCAGTCCAGGTCCATCCTACTCTGGAAACACCATATATTTT - TRBJ1-3 TRBV27 -
CSVSPTENNEQFF TGCAGCGTTTCTCCTACAGAAAACAATGAGCAGTTCTTC once TRBJ2-1 TRBV29-1 -
CASSVEAGRTDTQYF TGTGCCAGCAGCGTAGAAGCGGGACGCACAGATACGCAGTATTTT few TRBJ2-3 TRBV9 TRBD2
CASSQETSPLHF TGCGCCAGCAGCCAAGAGACTTCACCCCTCCACTTT - TRBJ1-6 TRBV4-1 -
CASSRTPGQGTSPLHF TGTGCCAGCAGCCGGACGCCGGGACAGGGGACCTCACCCCTCCACTTT few TRBJ1-6 TRBV7-2 TRBD1
CASTSEGEQYF TGTGCCAGTACTTCCGAAGGCGAGCAGTACTTC few TRBJ2-7 TRBV19 -
CASSGVKQFF TGTGCCAGCAGCGGGGTAAAGCAGTTCTTC few TRBJ2-1 TRBV12-3/TRBV12-4 -